In its sample, the clone carrying this TCR beta chain was seen a few times. Its antigen is as yet unknown. Together with a sample-barcoded 5' primer, a J-beta primer mix was included in a second PCR lasting roughly 6 to 12 cycles. TCRdb reprocessed the 5' RACE reads via MiXCR and lists one record per CDR3 protein. Among some 1.7 million distinct CDR3 sequences listed, roughly 27% were seen once. The study recruited healthy Caucasian donors from Russia who were aged about 6 to 100. This entry is derived from a study of blood T cells in healthy people across ages. CDR1 and CDR2 (germline): SGHRS, YFSETQ. This CDR3 region has 15 residues. The V end lost 0 bases, the J end lost 6 bases, and 14 bases lay between the germline ends. The study's findings and limits: Higher naive T cell percentage went strongly together with higher TCR beta diversity.

This sequence joins TRBV5-1 and TRBJ2-3, with D tentatively TRBD2 (6 bases). The TCR originated in a woman aged 25 to 39 in good health. What was sequenced was blood. Written as DNA, the CDR3 is TGCGCCAGCAGCTTGGAACGCGGGGATGGGGATACGCAGTATTTT. This codes for CASSLERGDGDTQYF.